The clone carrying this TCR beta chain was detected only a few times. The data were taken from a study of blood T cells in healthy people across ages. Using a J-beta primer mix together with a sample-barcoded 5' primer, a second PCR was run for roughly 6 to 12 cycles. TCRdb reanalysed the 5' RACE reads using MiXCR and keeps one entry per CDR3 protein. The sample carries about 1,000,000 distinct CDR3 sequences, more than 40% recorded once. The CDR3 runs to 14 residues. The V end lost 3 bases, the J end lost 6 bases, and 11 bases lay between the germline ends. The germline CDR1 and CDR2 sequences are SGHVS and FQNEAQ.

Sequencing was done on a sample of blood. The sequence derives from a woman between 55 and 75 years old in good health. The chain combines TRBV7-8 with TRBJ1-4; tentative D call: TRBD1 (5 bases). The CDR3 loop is CASSFSRVHEKLFF. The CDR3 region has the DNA TGTGCCAGCAGCTTTTCCAGGGTTCATGAAAAACTGTTTTTT.